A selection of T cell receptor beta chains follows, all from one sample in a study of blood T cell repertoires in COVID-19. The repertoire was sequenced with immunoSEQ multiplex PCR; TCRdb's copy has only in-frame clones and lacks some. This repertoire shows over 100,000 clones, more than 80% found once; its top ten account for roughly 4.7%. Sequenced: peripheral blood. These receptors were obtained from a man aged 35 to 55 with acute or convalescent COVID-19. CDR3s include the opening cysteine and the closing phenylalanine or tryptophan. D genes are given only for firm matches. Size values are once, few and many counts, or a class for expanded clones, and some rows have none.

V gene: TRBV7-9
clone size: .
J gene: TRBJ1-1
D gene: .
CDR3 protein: CASSYVGDATEAFF
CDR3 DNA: TGTGCCAGCAGCTATGTGGGAGACGCCACTGAAGCTTTCTTT

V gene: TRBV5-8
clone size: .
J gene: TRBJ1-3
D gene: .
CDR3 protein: CASSLAGGGYGNTIYF
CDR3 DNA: TGTGCCAGCAGCTTGGCCGGGGGGGGCTATGGAAACACCATATATTTT

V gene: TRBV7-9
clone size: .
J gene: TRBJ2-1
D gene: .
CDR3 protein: CASSLAGGRVDNEQFF
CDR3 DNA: TGTGCCAGCAGCTTAGCAGGGGGGAGGGTGGATAATGAGCAGTTCTTC

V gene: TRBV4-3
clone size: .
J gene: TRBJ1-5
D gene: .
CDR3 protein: CASSQDLGAVHQPQHF
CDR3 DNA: TGCGCCAGCAGCCAAGATCTGGGGGCAGTCCATCAGCCCCAGCATTTT

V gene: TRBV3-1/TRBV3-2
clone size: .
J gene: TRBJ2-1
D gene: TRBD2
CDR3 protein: CASSQARPGLAPNEQFF
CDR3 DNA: TGTGCCAGCAGCCAAGCTCGACCGGGACTAGCTCCTAATGAGCAGTTCTTC

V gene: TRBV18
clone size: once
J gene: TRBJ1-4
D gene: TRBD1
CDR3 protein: CASSPEQGALNEKLFF
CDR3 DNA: TGTGCCAGCTCACCAGAACAGGGGGCTCTTAATGAAAAACTGTTTTTT

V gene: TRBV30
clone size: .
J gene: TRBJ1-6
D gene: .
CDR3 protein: CAWSVPGFRSPLHF
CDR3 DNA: TGTGCCTGGAGTGTACCAGGCTTTCGGTCACCCCTCCACTTT

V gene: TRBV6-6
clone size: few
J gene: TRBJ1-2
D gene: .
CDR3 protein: CASFQYYGYTF
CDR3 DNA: TGTGCCAGCTTCCAGTATTATGGCTACACCTTC

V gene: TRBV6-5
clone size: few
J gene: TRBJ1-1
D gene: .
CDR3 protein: CASTLHSPGTEAFF
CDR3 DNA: TGTGCCAGCACGCTTCACTCCCCGGGCACTGAAGCTTTCTTT

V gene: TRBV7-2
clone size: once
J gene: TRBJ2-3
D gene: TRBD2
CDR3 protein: CASSLPSGVRTDTQYF
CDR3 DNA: TGTGCCAGCAGCTTACCTAGCGGGGTACGCACAGATACGCAGTATTTT

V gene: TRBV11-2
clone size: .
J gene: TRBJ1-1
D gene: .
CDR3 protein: CASSLGKRGTEAFF
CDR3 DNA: TGTGCCAGCAGCTTAGGTAAGCGGGGCACTGAAGCTTTCTTT

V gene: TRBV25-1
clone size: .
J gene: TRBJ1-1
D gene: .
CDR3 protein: CASSTGGNTEAFF
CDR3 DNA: TGTGCCAGCAGTACGGGGGGTAACACTGAAGCTTTCTTT

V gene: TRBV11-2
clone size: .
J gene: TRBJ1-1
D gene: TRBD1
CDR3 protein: CASSLVGDLGQGFSEAFF
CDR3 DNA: TGTGCCAGCAGCTTAGTTGGGGACCTAGGACAGGGGTTCTCCGAAGCTTTCTTT

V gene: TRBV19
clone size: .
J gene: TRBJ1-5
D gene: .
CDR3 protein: CASSIEEGDQPQHF
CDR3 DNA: TGTGCCAGTAGTATAGAAGAGGGCGATCAGCCCCAGCATTTT

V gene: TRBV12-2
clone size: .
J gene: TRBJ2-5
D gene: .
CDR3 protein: CASRYGSQGIQETQYF
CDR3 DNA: TGTGCAAGTCGCTACGGTTCGCAGGGGATCCAAGAGACCCAGTACTTC

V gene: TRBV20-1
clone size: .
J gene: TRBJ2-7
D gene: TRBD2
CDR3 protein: CSASYYGGSYEQYF
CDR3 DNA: TGCAGTGCTAGTTACTACGGGGGGAGTTACGAGCAGTACTTC

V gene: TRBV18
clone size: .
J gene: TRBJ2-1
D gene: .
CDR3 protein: CASSPSGREEQFF
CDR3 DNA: TGTGCCAGCTCACCCTCTGGACGGGAGGAGCAGTTCTTC

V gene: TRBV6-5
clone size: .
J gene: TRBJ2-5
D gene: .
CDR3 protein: CASSYSSGVQETQYF
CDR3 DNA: TGTGCCAGCAGTTACTCTTCGGGGGTCCAAGAGACCCAGTACTTC

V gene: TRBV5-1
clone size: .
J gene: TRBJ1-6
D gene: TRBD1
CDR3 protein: CASKQGDSPLHF
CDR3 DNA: TGCGCCAGCAAACAGGGGGATTCACCCCTCCACTTT

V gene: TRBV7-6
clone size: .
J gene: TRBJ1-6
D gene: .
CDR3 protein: CASSQTAGDGSYNSPLHF
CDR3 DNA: TGTGCCAGCAGCCAAACGGCAGGGGACGGCTCCTATAATTCACCCCTCCACTTT

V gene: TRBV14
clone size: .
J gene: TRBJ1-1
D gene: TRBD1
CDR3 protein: CASSFSGGYTEAFF
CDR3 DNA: TGTGCCAGCAGCTTTTCAGGGGGCTACACTGAAGCTTTCTTT

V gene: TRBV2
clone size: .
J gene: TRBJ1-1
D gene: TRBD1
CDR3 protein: CASSATGTDAFF
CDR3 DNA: TGTGCCAGCAGTGCAACAGGGACAGACGCTTTCTTT

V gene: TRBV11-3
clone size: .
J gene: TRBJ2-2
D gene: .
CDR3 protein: CASSPDWLTGELFF
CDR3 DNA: TGTGCCAGCAGCCCGGACTGGCTCACCGGGGAGCTGTTTTTT

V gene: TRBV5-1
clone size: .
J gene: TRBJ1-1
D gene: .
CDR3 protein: CASSFEGLTEAFF
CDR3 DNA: TGCGCCAGCAGCTTCGAGGGTTTAACTGAAGCTTTCTTT

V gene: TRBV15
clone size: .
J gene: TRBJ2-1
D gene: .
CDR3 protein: CATSRGLVSDEQFF
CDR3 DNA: TGTGCCACCAGCAGAGGACTAGTTTCCGATGAGCAGTTCTTC

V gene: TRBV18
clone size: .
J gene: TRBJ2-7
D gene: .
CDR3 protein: CASSLGGGGDEQYF
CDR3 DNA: TGTGCCAGCTCCCTCGGCGGGGGCGGGGACGAGCAGTACTTC

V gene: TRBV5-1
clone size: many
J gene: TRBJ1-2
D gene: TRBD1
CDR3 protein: CASSLQGQGAGYTF
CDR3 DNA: TGCGCCAGCAGCTTGCAGGGACAGGGTGCTGGCTACACCTTC

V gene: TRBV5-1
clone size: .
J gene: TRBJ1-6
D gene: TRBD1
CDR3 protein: CASSDRGPSPLHF
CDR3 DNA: TGCGCCAGCAGCGACAGGGGCCCCTCTCCCCTCCACTTT

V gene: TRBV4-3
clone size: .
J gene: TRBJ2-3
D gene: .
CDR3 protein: CASSRTQQGTDTQYF
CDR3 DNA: TGCGCCAGCAGTCGCACACAGCAGGGCACAGATACGCAGTATTTT

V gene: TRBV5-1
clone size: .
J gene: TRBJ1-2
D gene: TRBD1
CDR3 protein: CASSPQTGAGGYTF
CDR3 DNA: TGCGCCAGCAGCCCGCAGACAGGGGCGGGTGGCTACACCTTC

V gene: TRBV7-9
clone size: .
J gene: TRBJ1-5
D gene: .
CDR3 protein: CASSPPGQGNQPQHF
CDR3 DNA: TGTGCCAGCAGCCCCCCTGGCCAGGGCAATCAGCCCCAGCATTTT

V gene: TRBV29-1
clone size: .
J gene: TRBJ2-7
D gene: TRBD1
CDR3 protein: CSGGGRGSMEQYF
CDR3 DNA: TGCAGCGGAGGGGGCAGGGGGAGTATGGAGCAGTACTTC

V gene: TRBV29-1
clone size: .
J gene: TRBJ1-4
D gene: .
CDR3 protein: CSVRLRRRETNEKLFF
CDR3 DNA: TGCAGCGTGCGACTCCGGAGGCGGGAAACTAATGAAAAACTGTTTTTT

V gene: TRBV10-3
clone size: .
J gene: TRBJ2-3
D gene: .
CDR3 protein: CAISEGRGGTDTQYF
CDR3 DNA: TGTGCCATCAGTGAAGGTAGGGGAGGTACAGATACGCAGTATTTT

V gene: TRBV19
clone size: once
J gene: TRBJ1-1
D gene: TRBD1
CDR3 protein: CASSIGTGPYTEAFF
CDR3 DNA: TGTGCCAGTAGTATAGGGACAGGGCCTTACACTGAAGCTTTCTTT

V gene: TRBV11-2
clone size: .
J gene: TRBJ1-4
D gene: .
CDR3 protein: CASSLGYEGGKLFF
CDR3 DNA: TGTGCCAGCAGCTTAGGGTACGAAGGAGGAAAACTGTTTTTT

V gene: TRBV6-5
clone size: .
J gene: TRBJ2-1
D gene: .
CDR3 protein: CASSSIVNPSYNEQFF
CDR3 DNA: TGTGCCAGCAGTTCCATAGTCAATCCCTCCTACAATGAGCAGTTCTTC